This T cell receptor beta chain was identified in a study of blood T cell repertoires in COVID-19. Study-level information: COVID-19 samples from acute and convalescent phases originated in the United States, Italy and Spain. From T cells, B-cell-depleted T cells, or PBMCs came the material, which was cDNA or gDNA.

Authors' analysis steps: From reference gene primer amplification, estimates of nucleated cell counts were derived. Some clones are missing from TCRdb's copy, which holds only in-frame ones; the method was immunoSEQ multiplex PCR. That table gives V, J and clone size, and the DNA gave D and trimming. The table has about 240,000 clones, 75% to 90% seen once; the top ten hold about an eighth. CDR3 length equals 17 residues. Germline CDR1 MNHNS, CDR2 SASEGT. Trimming removed 2 bases from V and 0 bases from J, with 11 bases in between. The J gene is TRBJ2-6, the V gene TRBV6-1; no definite D call. The TCR sequence derives from a woman in her sixties with active or convalescent COVID-19. The sequencing input was peripheral blood. The CDR3 loop is CASSEHDMISGANVLTF. CDR3 nucleotide sequence: TGTGCCAGCAGTGAACACGACATGATCTCTGGGGCCAACGTCCTGACTTTC.